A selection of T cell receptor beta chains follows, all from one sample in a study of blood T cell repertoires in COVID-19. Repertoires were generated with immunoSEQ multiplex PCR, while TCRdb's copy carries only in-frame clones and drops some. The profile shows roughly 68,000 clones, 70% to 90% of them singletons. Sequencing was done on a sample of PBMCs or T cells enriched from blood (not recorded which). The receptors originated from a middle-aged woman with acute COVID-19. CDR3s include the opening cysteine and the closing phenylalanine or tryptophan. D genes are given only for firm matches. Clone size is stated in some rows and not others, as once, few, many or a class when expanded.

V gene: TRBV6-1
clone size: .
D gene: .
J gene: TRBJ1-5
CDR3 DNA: TGTGCCAGCAGTGAAGCCTTCGAGATCCTTAGCAATCAGCCCCAGCATTTT
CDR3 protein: CASSEAFEILSNQPQHF

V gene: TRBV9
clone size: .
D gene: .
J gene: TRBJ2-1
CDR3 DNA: TGTGCCAGCAGCGCTACAGACTATTTCAATGAGCAGTTCTTC
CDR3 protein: CASSATDYFNEQFF

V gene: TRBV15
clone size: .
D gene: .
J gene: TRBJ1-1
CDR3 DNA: TGTGCCACCAGCAGAGCATCAGGCGGGTTCACTGAAGCTTTCTTT
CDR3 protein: CATSRASGGFTEAFF

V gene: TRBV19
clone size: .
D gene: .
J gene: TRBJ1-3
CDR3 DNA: TGTGCCAGTAGCTTCGGAGATACCTCTGGAAACACCATATATTTT
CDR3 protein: CASSFGDTSGNTIYF

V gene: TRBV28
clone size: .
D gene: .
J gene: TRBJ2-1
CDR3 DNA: TGTGCCAGCAGTTTTTTTTTGGCCAGGGGCCAGGGCGGAACGGACAATGAGCAGTTCTTC
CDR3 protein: CASSFFLARGQGGTDNEQFF

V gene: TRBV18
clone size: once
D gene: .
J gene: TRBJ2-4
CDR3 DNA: TGTGCCAGCTCACCACCCTCGGCCAAAAACATTCAGTACTTC
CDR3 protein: CASSPPSAKNIQYF

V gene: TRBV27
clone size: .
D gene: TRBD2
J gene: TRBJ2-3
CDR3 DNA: TGTGCCAGCAGCTATGGGACTAGCGGCACAGATACGCAGTATTTT
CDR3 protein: CASSYGTSGTDTQYF

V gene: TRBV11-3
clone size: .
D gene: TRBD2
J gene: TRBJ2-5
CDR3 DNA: TGTGCCAGCAGCCGGACTAGCGGGAGGGCGGAGACCCAGTACTTC
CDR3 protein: CASSRTSGRAETQYF

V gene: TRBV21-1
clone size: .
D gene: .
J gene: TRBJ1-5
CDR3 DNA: TGTGCCAGCAGCAGATATCCGCCGATAGTGAGAGGCAATCAGCCCCAGCATTTT
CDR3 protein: CASSRYPPIVRGNQPQHF

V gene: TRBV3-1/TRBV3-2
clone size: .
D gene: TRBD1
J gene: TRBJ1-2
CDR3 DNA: TGTGCCAGCAGCCAGAGCGAGTTAGAGGGACAGGGCGGCTATGGCTACACCTTC
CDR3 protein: CASSQSELEGQGGYGYTF

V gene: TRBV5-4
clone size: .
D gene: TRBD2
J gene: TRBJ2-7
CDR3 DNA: TGTGCCAGCAGCCAGTCCGCTGGCGGGAGAGTAACCTACGAGCAGTACTTC
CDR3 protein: CASSQSAGGRVTYEQYF

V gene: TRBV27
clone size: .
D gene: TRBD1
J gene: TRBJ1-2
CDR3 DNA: TGTGCCAGCAGTTCGGGACAGCCATTGATCTATGGCTACACCTTC
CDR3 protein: CASSSGQPLIYGYTF

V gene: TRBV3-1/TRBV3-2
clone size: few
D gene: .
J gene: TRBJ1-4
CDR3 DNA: TGTGCCAGCAGCCAAGGTCTGGGGGCAAGTGAAAAACTGTTTTTT
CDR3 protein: CASSQGLGASEKLFF

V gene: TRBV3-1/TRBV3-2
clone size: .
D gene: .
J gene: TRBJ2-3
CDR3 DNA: TGTGCCAGCAGCCAAGCCTCCCCAATACTTAGCACAGATACGCAGTATTTT
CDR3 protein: CASSQASPILSTDTQYF